The next 32 T cell receptor beta chains were all read from a single sample in a study of T cells in Graves' hyperthyroidism and ophthalmopathy. There were TCR beta CDR3 regions amplified from RNA transcripts. In the first-round RT-PCR of the TCR CDR3, the HTBI primer set was used. In TCRdb, the multiplex PCR reads were re-called with MiXCR into one record per CDR3 protein. Here the sample spans some 300,000 distinct CDR3 sequences, 15% to 20% being singletons. The sample was blood. These receptors came from a man aged 45-65 years with Graves' ophthalmopathy.

This clonotype has just a few counts. The V and J genes are TRBV9 and TRBJ1-2, with D maybe TRBD1 (6 bases). CDR3 size: 14 residues. V lost 3 bases, J lost 4 bases, and 13 bases lay in between. Per germline, CDR1 SGDLS and CDR2 YYNGEE. This chain's CDR3 is CASSGRGAGYGYTF. The CDR3 DNA reads as TGTGCCAGCAGCGGGCGGGGGGCCGGCTATGGCTACACCTTC.

Regarding this clonotype: A much larger clone sits a single nucleotide away, making a read error possible. V and J are TRBV20-1 and TRBJ1-6; weak D call: TRBD1 (5 bases). Germline V gives CDR1 DFQATT, CDR2 SNEGSKA (reference sequence). V lost 5 bases to trimming and J lost 4 bases, with 12 bases between them. This CDR3 spans 14 amino acids. The CDR3 protein is CSAGSGPYNSPLHF. CDR3 DNA sequence: TGCAGTGCTGGTTCGGGGCCTTATAATTCACCCCTCCACTTT.

This clonotype has only a few counts. V is TRBV14 and J is TRBJ2-5, with a tentative D call TRBD2 (6 bases). V was clipped by 0 bases and J by 0 bases, with 14 bases between them. Per the germline V gene, CDR1 is SGHDN and CDR2 is FVKESK. This CDR3 is 17 amino acids long. For the CDR3, the DNA is TGTGCCAGCAGCCAAGATAGCAGCCGGGACTACCAAGAGACCCAGTACTTC. It is translated as CASSQDSSRDYQETQYF.

The chain carries TRBV29-1 and TRBJ2-1; 8 bases are shared with TRBD1. The CDR3 is made up of 10 amino acids. After removal of 7 bases from V and 9 bases from J, the junction contained 2 bases not matched to a gene. The germline V gene has CDR1 SQVTM and CDR2 ANQGSEA. CDR3 nucleotide sequence: TGCAGCGGCGACAGGGGTGAGCAGTTCTTC. Its protein is CSGDRGEQFF.

In this sample, this clonotype turned up a few times. The V gene is TRBV7-8, the J gene TRBJ1-2, with D possibly being TRBD1 (5 bases). Germline V gene data show CDR1 as SGHVS and CDR2 as FQNEAQ. The CDR3 covers 13 residues. The V gene lost 5 bases and the J gene lost 10 bases, with 17 bases spanning the gap. The CDR3 sequence is CASSQGRDAYYTF. For the CDR3, the DNA is TGTGCCAGCAGCCAGGGACGGGACGCATACTACACCTTC.

This sequence joins TRBV20-1 and TRBJ1-2; D may be TRBD1 (6 bases). V was pared by 2 bases and J by 4 bases, with 11 bases between. The length of the CDR3 is 13 residues. Germline CDR1 reads DFQATT; CDR2 reads SNEGSKA (reference sequence). CDR3 loop: CSARQGTSYGYTF. The CDR3 DNA sequence: TGCAGTGCTAGACAGGGGACGAGCTATGGCTACACCTTC.

This clonotype was seen at least ten times. The chain recombines TRBV15 with TRBJ2-2; 8 bases are a match to TRBD2. Germline V lookup: CDR1 LNHNV, CDR2 YYDKDF (reference sequence). Unmatched junction bases numbered 5, after V lost 1 base and J lost 4 bases. The CDR3 spans 16 residues. Written as DNA, the CDR3 is TGTGCCACCAGCAGAGTGGCGGGAGGCGGCACCGGGGAGCTGTTTTTT. Encoded protein: CATSRVAGGGTGELFF.

This clonotype was counted many times. The rearrangement joins TRBV11-2 to TRBJ2-3, with D hard to call. CDR1 and CDR2 from the germline V gene are SGHAT and FQNNGV. V was pared by 5 bases and J by 6 bases, with 21 bases between. The CDR3 extends over 16 amino acids. The CDR3 DNA reads as TGTGCCAGCAGCCCCGCCCGGACGGCGTATATGGATACGCAGTATTTT. Protein sequence: CASSPARTAYMDTQYF.

This clonotype was counted between two and nine times. The chain carries TRBV20-1 and TRBJ1-1; D may be TRBD1 (5 bases). Germline CDR1 reads DFQATT; CDR2 reads SNEGSKA (reference sequence). The V end was cut by 0 bases, the J end by 4 bases, with 12 bases between. The CDR3 runs 14 residues. The CDR3 coding sequence is TGCAGTGCTAGAGAAGGGGTTTTCGGCACTGAAGCTTTCTTT. Translation: CSAREGVFGTEAFF.

The chain links TRBV10-3 to TRBJ1-1; no reliable D call. The CDR3 has 13 amino acids. Deletions cut 0 bases from V and 7 bases from J, with 9 bases between. Germline V gene sequence: CDR1 ENHRY, CDR2 SYGVKD. This chain's CDR3 is CAISESQEGEAFF. Here the CDR3 DNA reads TGTGCCATCAGTGAGTCGCAAGAGGGTGAAGCTTTCTTT.

The chain has TRBV15 and TRBJ2-1; D unclear. CDR3 length equals 18 residues. V lost 5 bases and J lost 0, with 20 bases in between. CDR1 LNHNV and CDR2 YYDKDF come from the germline V gene (reference sequence). In nucleotides, the CDR3 is TGTGCCACCAGCCAAACCACTCTACGCAGAAGCTCCTACAATGAGCAGTTCTTC. Protein product: CATSQTTLRRSSYNEQFF.

This clonotype was picked up many times. The chain links TRBV18 to TRBJ1-3; no clear D gene. CDR3 length equals 15 residues. V lost 1 base, J lost 3 bases, and 10 bases lay in between. The germline CDR1 and CDR2 sequences are KGHSH and LQKENI. This CDR3 is CASSPLYRDGNTIYF. CDR3 sequence (DNA): TGTGCCAGCTCACCACTTTACAGAGATGGAAACACCATATATTTT.

This clonotype was counted many times. Here the CDR3 DNA reads TGTGCCAGCAGCCAAGAAGAGGCCCGTAGCGGGTCCACAGATACGCAGTATTTT. This sequence encodes CASSQEEARSGSTDTQYF. The chain employs TRBV3-1 and TRBJ2-3, with 7 bases that match TRBD2. The J segment lost 2 bases and the V segment lost 0 bases, leaving 11 bases of the junction unmatched. Germline CDR1 reads LGHDT; CDR2 reads YNNKEL (reference sequence). CDR3 length: 18 amino acids.

This clonotype appeared a few times. The chain links TRBV28 to TRBJ2-7; TRBD2 agrees at 8 bases. Germline-derived CDR1 and CDR2 are MDHEN and SYDVKM. The CDR3 totals 14 residues. With 6 bases clipped from V and 6 bases from J, the junction kept 10 bases outside the gene matches. The CDR3 DNA reads TGTGCCAGCAGCAAAAGCGGGAGACCCCTCGAGCAGTACTTC. Protein: CASSKSGRPLEQYF.

This clonotype was counted at least ten times. The chain carries TRBV12-3 or TRBV12-4 and TRBJ1-3, with 9 positions matching TRBD1. The CDR3 extends over 17 amino acids. V lost 5 bases to trimming and J lost 4 bases; unmatched junction nucleotides: 12. The CDR3 loop reads CASSPGGTGMSGNTIYF. The CDR3 nucleotides read TGTGCCAGCAGTCCAGGGGGGACAGGGATGTCCGGAAACACCATATATTTT.

The gene calls are TRBV6-2 or TRBV6-3 and TRBJ1-2; no firm D call. CDR3 length: 16 amino acids. Per germline, CDR1 MNHEY and CDR2 SVGEGT. V was trimmed by 5 bases and J by 8 bases, leaving 24 bases between them. The CDR3 coding sequence is TGTGCCAGCAGTGGGGAGCTCGGACCGAGGGATGGCGGCTACACCTTC. Its translation: CASSGELGPRDGGYTF.

This clonotype was picked up many times. One end of the junction does not line up with germline, which may come from a read error. The chain couples TRBV28 to TRBJ2-1; 15 bases line up with TRBD2. Germline V gene data show CDR1 as MDHEN and CDR2 as SYDVKM. This CDR3 spans 15 amino acids. The CDR3 coding sequence is TGCGCCAGCAGCTTGGGGACTAGCGGGGGGAATGAGCAGTTCTTC. Translated: CASSLGTSGGNEQFF. The full variable domain, in which reference TRBV28 and TRBJ2-1 provide the parts outside the CDR3, is DVKVTQSSRYLVKRTGEKVFLECVQDMDHENMFWYRQDPGLGLRLIYFSYDVKMKEKGDIPEGYSVSREKKERFSLILESASTNQTSMYLCASSLGTSGGNEQFFGPGTRLTVL.

This clonotype was counted at least ten times. This chain connects TRBV20-1 to TRBJ2-3; 10 bases fit TRBD2. The CDR3 length is 15 residues. The ends lost 6 bases at V and 2 bases at J; junction bases unmatched: 8. The germline CDR1 and CDR2 sequences are DFQATT and SNEGSKA (reference sequence). CDR3 DNA: TGCAGTGCCCCTCAAAGCGGGAGGGCCACAGATACGCAGTATTTT. Encoded protein: CSAPQSGRATDTQYF.

The table lists this clonotype with many counts. This chain uses TRBV28 with TRBJ2-1, with D unclear. Trimming shortened V by 7 bases and J by 8 bases, and 12 bases separated the two germline ends. The CDR3 loop spans 12 amino acids. Germline loops: CDR1 MDHEN, CDR2 SYDVKM. CDR3 protein: CASTLGRDEQFF. The DNA for the CDR3 is TGTGCCAGCACTTTGGGAAGGGATGAGCAGTTCTTC.

The chain couples TRBV5-4 to TRBJ2-7; D is uncertain. The CDR3 runs to 17 residues. CDR1 and CDR2 (germline): SGHNT, YYREEE (reference sequence). The V end was cut by 5 bases, the J end by 0 bases, with 21 bases between. The CDR3 spells CASSHPQGPKSSYEQYF. The CDR3, as DNA: TGTGCCAGCAGTCACCCACAAGGGCCAAAAAGCTCCTACGAGCAGTACTTC.

V and J are TRBV6-2 or TRBV6-3 and TRBJ1-3, with 9 positions matching TRBD1. This CDR3 contains 14 residues. J gave up 0 bases and V 8 bases, and 2 bases lay outside the gene matches. Germline CDR1 and CDR2: MNHEY and SVGEGT. The CDR3 protein is CASDRGDSGNTIYF. The CDR3 DNA reads as TGTGCCAGCGACAGGGGGGACTCTGGAAACACCATATATTTT.

In this sample, this clonotype turned up many times. The chain couples TRBV6-1 to TRBJ2-6, with 8 positions matching TRBD1. V trimming: 5 bases; J trimming: 2 bases; junction bases outside the gene matches: 5. Germline V lookup: CDR1 MNHNS, CDR2 SASEGT. This CDR3 has 16 amino acids. The CDR3 protein is CASSRSGGAGANVLTF. The DNA of the CDR3 is TGTGCCAGCAGTCGATCAGGGGGCGCTGGGGCCAACGTCCTGACTTTC.

V is TRBV3-1 and J is TRBJ2-5; 7 bases fit TRBD1. Germline CDR1 LGHDT, CDR2 YNNKEL (reference sequence). Germline trimming cut 4 bases from V and 4 bases from J; bases unmatched to any gene: 9. The CDR3 runs to 15 residues. CDR3 sequence reads: CASSRGLTGVETQYF. The CDR3 bases are TGTGCCAGCAGCCGAGGACTTACAGGGGTAGAGACCCAGTACTTC.

This chain links TRBV9 with TRBJ2-1; the D is unclear. The germline V gene has CDR1 SGDLS and CDR2 YYNGEE. This CDR3 is 13 amino acids long. The V and J ends lost 3 bases and 8 bases respectively, with 12 bases between them. Here the CDR3 reads CASSAPDIDEQFF. The CDR3, as DNA: TGTGCCAGCAGCGCACCTGACATTGATGAGCAGTTCTTC.

This clonotype was counted only a few times. The CDR3 DNA sequence: TGCGCCAGCAGTCTCCGGTATGCCGGGGAGCTGTTTTTT. This sequence encodes CASSLRYAGELFF. The chain employs TRBV10-1 and TRBJ2-2; D is unresolved. V lost 5 bases and J lost 6, with 10 bases in between. This CDR3 has 13 amino acids. The V gene's germline CDR1 is WNHNN and CDR2 SYGVQD (reference sequence).

This clonotype was found many times. The rearrangement uses TRBV20-1 and TRBJ2-1; 8 nucleotides align to TRBD1. The CDR3 spans 14 residues. With V trimmed by 2 bases and J by 8 bases, 8 bases remained unmatched. Germline V gene data show CDR1 as DFQATT and CDR2 as SNEGSKA (reference sequence). The CDR3 DNA follows: TGCAGTGCTAGACCGCCAGGGACAGGCGATGAGCAGTTCTTC. Translating gives CSARPPGTGDEQFF.

The table lists this clonotype with a few counts. This chain uses TRBV6-1 with TRBJ2-7; tentatively, D is TRBD2 (6 bases). Germline CDR1 is MNHNS and CDR2 is SASEGT. The V gene lost 6 bases and the J gene lost 8 bases, with 20 bases spanning the gap. The CDR3 consists of 14 residues. CDR3 nucleotide sequence: TGTGCCAGCAGCCCGGCCGGGGACTTAAACAAGCAGTACTTC. Protein sequence: CASSPAGDLNKQYF.

There are many counts of this clonotype. The chain carries TRBV30 and TRBJ2-7; D perhaps matches TRBD1 (6 bases). Germline CDR1 and CDR2: GTSNPN and SVGIG (reference sequence). The CDR3 runs 14 residues. Trimming removed 4 bases from V and 2 bases from J, with 15 bases in between. The CDR3 protein is CAWKPQGPTYEQYF. Here the CDR3 DNA reads TGTGCCTGGAAGCCCCAGGGGCCTACCTACGAGCAGTACTTC.

This clonotype has a count of ten or more. The chain joins TRBV6-1 to TRBJ1-1; D is unclear. V dropped 7 bases and J dropped 1 base, with 10 bases sitting between them. CDR1 is MNHNS, CDR2 SASEGT, per germline. This CDR3 has 13 residues. CDR3 loop: CASTKTGNTEAFF. The CDR3 nucleotides are TGTGCCAGCACCAAGACGGGGAACACTGAAGCTTTCTTT.

The gene calls are TRBV14 and TRBJ1-3, with TRBD1 matching over 9 bases. V trimming: 2 bases; J trimming: 3 bases; junction bases outside the gene matches: 5. CDR3 length equals 16 residues. Germline CDR1 is SGHDN and CDR2 is FVKESK. CDR3 DNA: TGTGCCAGCAGCCAACTGACAGGGGGTGATGGAAACACCATATATTTT. This translates into CASSQLTGGDGNTIYF.

The chain recombines TRBV24-1 with TRBJ1-5; 7 nucleotides match TRBD1. The J segment lost 7 bases and the V segment lost 7 bases, leaving 9 bases of the junction unmatched. Germline-derived CDR1 and CDR2 are KGHDR and SFDVKD. The CDR3 length is 14 residues. CDR3 DNA sequence: TGTGCCACCAGCGGCGACAGGGAATGGCAGCCCCAGCATTTT. Its protein is CATSGDREWQPQHF.

The rearrangement links TRBV5-1 to TRBJ2-2; 7 bases line up with TRBD2. CDR3 length: 17 amino acids. CDR1 is SGHRS and CDR2 is YFSETQ in the germline V gene. Germline trimming cut 1 base from V and 6 bases from J; bases unmatched to any gene: 12. DNA for the CDR3: TGCGCCAGCAGCTTGACAACCACTAGCGTAGGCGCCGGGGAGCTGTTTTTT. Amino acid sequence: CASSLTTTSVGAGELFF.